This entry is about one T cell receptor beta chain. The antigen is unknown. The study ran its PCR with 60 Vbeta and 13 Jbeta primers. The table came from immunoSEQ multiplex PCR; TCRdb's copy has only in-frame clones and leaves some out. The sample shows roughly 100,000 clones, approximately 75% of them seen only once. Trimming at V came to 7 bases and at J to 6 bases, leaving 8 bases not matched to a gene. CDR3 length: 14 amino acids. CDR1 and CDR2 from the germline V gene are WSHSY and SAAADI. This sample is part of a study of cytomegalovirus exposure and HLA in healthy donors. General observations from the study: The authors later found most CMV-associated TCR beta chains appeared HLA-restricted. TCR beta chain V- and J-gene trimming was linked, in a later analysis, to a missense variant in DCLRE1C. Several V segments, TRBV6-2 and TRBV6-3 among them, could not be told apart and were dropped. CMV antigen specificity was confirmed in vitro for a few CMV-associated chains.

This chain links TRBV10-2 with TRBJ2-1, with 8 bases lining up with TRBD2. The clonotype originates from a woman in her thirties or forties in good health and CMV-seronegative. Sequencing was carried out using PBMCs. The CDR3: CASNVAGHPNEQFF. In DNA form, the CDR3 reads TGCGCCAGCAATGTAGCGGGACACCCCAATGAGCAGTTCTTC.